This T cell receptor beta chain is drawn from a study of blood T cell repertoires in COVID-19. The data were produced by immunoSEQ multiplex PCR, yet TCRdb's version contains in-frame clones alone and is incomplete. The table includes about 120,000 clones, roughly four fifths detected once. The V and J ends lost 5 bases and 5 bases, in that order; junction bases with no gene match: 9. Germline CDR1 is LNHNV and CDR2 is YYDKDF (reference sequence). The CDR3 extends over 15 amino acids. The chain has TRBV15 and TRBJ1-2; 9 bases map to TRBD1. Sequencing input: peripheral blood. The sequence derives from a human donor in a cohort sampled during active COVID-19. CDR3 sequence (DNA): TGTGCCACCAGCCGGGGGGGGACAGGGATGTATGGCTACACCTTC. Residues: CATSRGGTGMYGYTF.